This T cell receptor (beta chain) was retrieved from a study of tumor-infiltrating lymphocytes in primary liver carcinoma. Study as a whole: Resecting the tumor surgically was how the patients' primary liver carcinoma was treated. General study points: Bulk unsorted material prevented CD4+ and CD8+ repertoire comparison.

This clonotype was observed many times. No antigen is known for it. Germline V gives CDR1 SGHAT, CDR2 FQNNGV. Trimming took 5 bases from V and 7 from J, leaving 18 bases between them. This CDR3 region has 14 residues. Germline DNA was also extracted, and blood RNA derived from unsorted whole blood. The patients, who had chronic HBV infection, were treatment-naive (untreated). Using a constant-region primer together with ProtoScript II reverse transcriptase, TCR beta cDNA was made from approximately 500 ng of total RNA. Nested multiplex PCR, run for three rounds with slightly modified ARM-PCR, yielded TCR beta libraries. The study ran its first two PCR rounds for 9 to 10 cycles each, using TRBV1-TRBV30 forward primers and a C-beta reverse primer. TCRdb re-called the multiplex PCR reads through MiXCR, storing one row per CDR3 protein. The sample includes fewer than 400,000 distinct CDR3 sequences, approximately 65% of them seen just once.

This clonotype was obtained from a man aged 35 to 55 with primary liver carcinoma and hepatitis B virus infection. Input material: peripheral blood. The V and J genes are TRBV11-2 and TRBJ2-7, with D possibly TRBD1 on 5 matching bases. The CDR3 protein is CASSAPGRKGEQYF. Here the CDR3 DNA reads TGTGCCAGCAGCGCCCCGGGCCGAAAGGGGGAGCAGTACTTC. Looking up the rest from reference TRBV11-2 and TRBJ2-7 gives the full variable domain: EAGVAQSPRYKIIEKRQSVAFWCNPISGHATLYWYQQILGQGPKLLIQFQNNGVVDDSQLPKDRFSAERLKGVDSTLKIQPAKLEDSAVYLCASSAPGRKGEQYFGPGTRLTVT.